What follows are 18 T cell receptor beta chains derived from one specimen sequenced in a study of radiotherapy plus CTLA-4 blockade in lung cancer. The assay was immunoSEQ multiplex PCR, and TCRdb's table has in-frame clones only and misses some. This sample carries almost 55,000 clones, more than 60% of them seen once, and the ten largest clones take 3.2%. This specimen was peripheral blood, taken from a patient treated with radiotherapy plus ipilimumab. The receptors were sampled from a human donor with non-small cell lung cancer who had a partial response to radiotherapy plus ipilimumab.

The gene calls are TRBV5-6 and TRBJ2-3, with TRBD2 identical over 12 bases. Germline-derived CDR1 and CDR2 are SGHDT and YYEEEE. The ends lost 7 bases at V and 4 bases at J; junction bases unmatched: 1. CDR3 length: 13 residues. This CDR3 is CASASGGADTQYF. CDR3 sequence (DNA): TGTGCCAGCGCTAGCGGGGGGGCAGATACGCAGTATTTT.

The CDR3 loop reads CAISAGTGGTETQYF. DNA for the CDR3: TGTGCCATCAGTGCGGGGACAGGGGGAACAGAGACCCAGTACTTC. The rearrangement joins TRBV10-3 to TRBJ2-5; 11 bases fit TRBD1. The length of the CDR3 is 15 residues. Germline CDR1 is ENHRY and CDR2 is SYGVKD. The J segment lost 4 bases and the V segment lost 4 bases, leaving 5 bases of the junction unmatched.

The rearrangement uses TRBV13 and TRBJ1-6, with no clear D. CDR3 length equals 15 residues. The germline gives CDR1 PRHDT, CDR2 FYEKMQ (reference sequence). V gave up 3 bases and J gave up 0 bases, with 6 bases separating them. The CDR3 region is CASSFSSSYNSPLHF. The CDR3 nucleotides read TGTGCCAGCAGCTTTTCGAGCTCCTATAATTCACCCCTCCACTTT. Full variable domain (remainder filled in from reference TRBV13 and TRBJ1-6): AAGVIQSPRHLIKEKRETATLKCYPIPRHDTVYWYQQGPGQDPQFLISFYEKMQSDKGSIPDRFSAQQFSDYHSELNMSSLELGDSALYFCASSFSSSYNSPLHFGNGTRLTVT.

This chain connects TRBV9 to TRBJ1-2, with 7 nucleotides matching TRBD1. This CDR3 is built from 15 residues. The V and J ends lost 3 bases and 3 bases, in that order; junction bases with no gene match: 8. Germline CDR1 reads SGDLS; CDR2 reads YYNGEE. CDR3 in DNA: TGTGCCAGCAGCGCCCCCGGCCAGGGGGACTATGGCTACACCTTC. Translating gives CASSAPGQGDYGYTF.

V usage is TRBV28 and J usage is TRBJ1-1; D is ambiguous. The length of the CDR3 is 13 residues. V lost 1 base, J lost 4 bases, and 7 bases lay in between. Looked up from germline, CDR1 is MDHEN and CDR2 is SYDVKM. In DNA, the CDR3 is TGTGCCAGCAGTTTATCAGTGCTCACTGAAGCTTTCTTT. It specifies CASSLSVLTEAFF.

The gene calls are TRBV6-5 and TRBJ1-1; possibly TRBD1 for D (6 bases). Germline CDR1 reads MNHEY; CDR2 reads SVGAGI. CDR3 size: 15 residues. The ends were cut back, 5 bases at V and 1 base at J, with 14 bases in the middle. The CDR3 DNA reads as TGTGCCAGCAGTGGACACAGGGTCGGGAACACTGAAGCTTTCTTT. Amino acid sequence: CASSGHRVGNTEAFF.

The chain uses TRBV5-1 and TRBJ2-1; 8 positions match TRBD2. Germline trimming cut 4 bases from V and 5 bases from J; bases unmatched to any gene: 11. The V gene's germline CDR1 is SGHRS and CDR2 YFSETQ. The CDR3 totals 16 residues. The CDR3 reads CASSRDPAGGNNEQFF. For the CDR3, the DNA is TGCGCCAGCAGCCGGGACCCGGCGGGGGGTAACAATGAGCAGTTCTTC.

V and J are TRBV6-5 and TRBJ1-1, with 9 bases that match TRBD1. V lost 5 bases, J lost 6 bases, and 10 bases stayed unmatched. The length of the CDR3 is 15 residues. The germline gives CDR1 MNHEY, CDR2 SVGAGI. The CDR3 nucleotides are TGTGCCAGCAGTCCGTATACAGGGGGCTTCGCTGAAGCTTTCTTT. Amino acids: CASSPYTGGFAEAFF.

The chain combines TRBV5-1 with TRBJ2-2; 8 bases are a match to TRBD1. The V gene end was trimmed by 6 bases and the J gene end by 1 base; junction bases not matched to a gene: 8. This CDR3 has 16 amino acids. Germline-derived CDR1 and CDR2 are SGHRS and YFSETQ. The CDR3 sequence is CASTGQVALNTGELFF. The CDR3 nucleotides are TGCGCCAGCACGGGACAGGTCGCCTTGAACACCGGGGAGCTGTTTTTT.

In this sample, this clone turned up once. The chain links TRBV10-3 to TRBJ1-4; 9 bases align to TRBD1. The CDR3 runs 13 residues. V trimming: 11 bases; J trimming: 8 bases; junction bases outside the gene matches: 9. CDR1 and CDR2 from the germline V gene are ENHRY and SYGVKD. CDR3 nucleotide sequence: TGTGCCGCCCGGGGACAGGGTGGCGAAAAACTGTTTTTT. Residues: CAARGQGGEKLFF.

This chain connects TRBV30 to TRBJ2-1; D may be TRBD1 (6 bases). The ends were cut back, 2 bases at V and 9 bases at J, with 17 bases in the middle. The CDR3 length is 14 residues. Germline-derived CDR1 and CDR2 are GTSNPN and SVGIG (reference sequence). The CDR3 coding sequence is TGTGCCTGGAGTAGGTTGGCAGGGGACGGTGAGCAGTTCTTC. Its translation: CAWSRLAGDGEQFF.

V usage is TRBV4-3 and J usage is TRBJ2-7; D gene unclear. The CDR3 loop spans 15 amino acids. Germline lookup yields CDR1 LGHNA and CDR2 YSLEER. The ends were cut back, 0 bases at V and 5 bases at J, with 14 bases in the middle. CDR3 DNA: TGCGCCAGCAGCCAAGAGATCAGGTTTGGTGACGAGCAGTACTTC. This sequence encodes CASSQEIRFGDEQYF.

This clone has only a few counts. CDR3 bases: TGTGCCAGTAGTGTGGGACAGGGGGTAACCTATAATTCACCCCTCCACTTT. The encoded protein is CASSVGQGVTYNSPLHF. The chain employs TRBV19 and TRBJ1-6; TRBD1 aligns across 11 bases. The CDR3 loop spans 17 amino acids. Trimming cost V 5 bases and J 2 bases; bases outside gene matches: 5. Germline V gives CDR1 LNHDA, CDR2 SQIVND (reference sequence).

This clone was detected ten times or more. This chain joins TRBV7-8 and TRBJ1-6, with TRBD1 matching 9 bases. Germline V gives CDR1 SGHVS, CDR2 FQNEAQ. This CDR3 region has 19 residues. The V segment lost 0 bases and the J segment 0 bases; nucleotides outside the gene matches: 6. CDR3 nucleotide sequence: TGTGCCAGCAGCTTAGCGCTAGGGACAGGGACCTCCTATAATTCACCCCTCCACTTT. Translation: CASSLALGTGTSYNSPLHF.

As DNA, the CDR3 is TGCGCCAGCAGTTGGACAGGGTCGTCCACCGGGGAGCTGTTTTTT. Translated: CASSWTGSSTGELFF. The V and J genes are TRBV10-2 and TRBJ2-2; 8 nucleotides agree with TRBD1. V was clipped by 5 bases and J by 4 bases; unmatched bases: 6. Germline CDR1 reads WSHSY; CDR2 reads SAAADI. There are 15 residues in the CDR3.

In regard to this clone: Its ends do not fully match the called genes, so a read error is possible. The rearrangement joins TRBV5-4 to TRBJ1-6, with unresolved D. Per germline, CDR1 SGHNT and CDR2 YYREEE (reference sequence). CDR3 length: 17 residues. CDR3 DNA: TGTGCCAACAGCCGGGTGCGTGCGGGGATGGATAATTCACCCCTCCACTTT. Protein product: CANSRVRAGMDNSPLHF.

CDR3 loop: CASRPGLAATDTQYF. The CDR3 DNA is TGTGCCAGCAGGCCCGGACTAGCGGCCACAGATACGCAGTATTTT. The rearrangement links TRBV2 to TRBJ2-3; TRBD2 aligns across 10 bases. The length of the CDR3 is 15 residues. V trimming: 6 bases; J trimming: 2 bases; junction bases outside the gene matches: 5. Germline V gives CDR1 SNHLY, CDR2 FYNNEI.

The J gene is TRBJ2-2, the V gene TRBV15; D gene unclear. Germline V gene sequence: CDR1 LNHNV, CDR2 YYDKDF (reference sequence). The CDR3 is 13 residues long. The ends were cut back, 0 bases at V and 11 bases at J, with 10 bases in the middle. CDR3 DNA: TGTGCCACCAGCAGAGATCGGCAGGCAGAGCTGTTTTTT. It translates to CATSRDRQAELFF.